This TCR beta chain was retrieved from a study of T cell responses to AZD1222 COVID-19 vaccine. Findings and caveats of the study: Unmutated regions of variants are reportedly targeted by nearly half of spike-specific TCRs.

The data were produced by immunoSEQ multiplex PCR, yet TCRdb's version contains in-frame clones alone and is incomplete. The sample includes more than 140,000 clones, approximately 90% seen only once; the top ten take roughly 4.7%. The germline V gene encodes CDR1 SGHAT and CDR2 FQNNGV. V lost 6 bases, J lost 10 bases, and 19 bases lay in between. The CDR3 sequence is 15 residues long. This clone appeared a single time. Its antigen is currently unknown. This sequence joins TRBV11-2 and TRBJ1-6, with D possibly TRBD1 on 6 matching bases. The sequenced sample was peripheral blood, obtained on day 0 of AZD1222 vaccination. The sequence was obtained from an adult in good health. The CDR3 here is CASSGEGGPYSPLHF. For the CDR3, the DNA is TGTGCCAGCAGTGGAGAGGGGGGGCCGTACTCACCCCTCCACTTT.